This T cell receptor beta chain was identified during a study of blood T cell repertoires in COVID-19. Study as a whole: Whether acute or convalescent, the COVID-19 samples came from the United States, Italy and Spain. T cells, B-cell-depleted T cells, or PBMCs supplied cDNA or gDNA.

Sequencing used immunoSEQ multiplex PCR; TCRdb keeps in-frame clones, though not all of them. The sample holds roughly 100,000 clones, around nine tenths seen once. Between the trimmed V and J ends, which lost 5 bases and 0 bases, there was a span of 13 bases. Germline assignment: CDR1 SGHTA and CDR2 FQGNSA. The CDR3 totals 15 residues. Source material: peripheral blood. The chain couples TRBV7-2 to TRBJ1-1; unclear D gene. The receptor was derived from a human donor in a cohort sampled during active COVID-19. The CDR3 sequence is CASSPTRVLNTEAFF. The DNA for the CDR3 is TGTGCCAGCAGCCCGACCCGGGTTTTGAACACTGAAGCTTTCTTT. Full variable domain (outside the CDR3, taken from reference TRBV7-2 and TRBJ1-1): GAGVSQSPSNKVTEKGKDVELRCDPISGHTALYWYRQSLGQGLEFLIYFQGNSAPDKSGLPSDRFSAERTGGSVSTLTIQRTQQEDSAVYLCASSPTRVLNTEAFFGQGTRLTVV.